These 24 T cell receptor beta chains came from one sample sequenced in a study of shared T cell receptors in the human thymus. Sequencing was performed with immunoSEQ multiplex PCR; in TCRdb, only in-frame clones are kept and a portion is missing. In the table there are 540,000 or so clones, 75% to 85% of which are singletons. Another study also made use of these data, one on human thymus T cells.

The sample was thymocytes. The receptors here all came from a boy under two years old with a congenital heart defect.

The V gene is TRBV14, the J gene TRBJ2-7, with 9 bases aligning to TRBD2. This CDR3 contains 16 residues. CDR1 and CDR2 from the germline V gene are SGHDN and FVKESK. V lost 2 bases, J lost 0 bases, and 5 bases stayed unmatched. CDR3 loop: CASSQNSGRVSYEQYF. The CDR3 nucleotides are TGTGCCAGCAGCCAAAATAGCGGGAGAGTCTCCTACGAGCAGTACTTC.

The chain links TRBV7-8 to TRBJ2-5; D is ambiguous. Trimming stripped 5 bases from V and 6 bases from J, with 19 bases between. This CDR3 contains 15 residues. Looked up from germline, CDR1 is SGHVS and CDR2 is FQNEAQ. CDR3 in amino acids: CASSEAGSRSQTQYF. The DNA of the CDR3 is TGTGCCAGCAGCGAAGCTGGGTCCAGGTCCCAGACCCAGTACTTC.

This clone was counted only a few times. The rearrangement links TRBV19 to TRBJ2-7; 9 nucleotides match TRBD2. With V trimmed by 3 bases and J by 7 bases, 13 bases remained unmatched. The CDR3 runs to 16 residues. Germline V gene lookup returns CDR1 LNHDA and CDR2 SQIVND (reference sequence). CDR3 region: CASSIPLAGARGEQYF. CDR3 nucleotides: TGTGCCAGTAGTATCCCCTTAGCGGGAGCCAGGGGAGAGCAGTACTTC.

The chain combines TRBV10-3 with TRBJ2-3; a weak D match, TRBD1 (5 bases). Trimming removed 5 bases at V and 6 bases at J, with 27 bases between. The CDR3 is 18 residues long. Germline CDR1 ENHRY, CDR2 SYGVKD. As DNA, the CDR3 is TGTGCCATCAGTCACCGAGGACACCTTGAAAACCTGTCTGATACGCAGTATTTT. Protein: CAISHRGHLENLSDTQYF.

The rearrangement links TRBV2 to TRBJ2-1; 10 bases agree with TRBD2. Germline assignment: CDR1 SNHLY and CDR2 FYNNEI. The junction had 9 bases not matched to a gene; V was cut back by 6 bases and J by 7 bases. This CDR3 comprises 15 residues. CDR3: CASRGWASGRNEQFF. CDR3 in DNA: TGTGCCAGCAGAGGTTGGGCTAGCGGGAGAAATGAGCAGTTCTTC.

The chain uses TRBV11-2 and TRBJ2-7; 10 positions agree with TRBD2. V shed 4 bases and J 3 bases; nucleotides not matched to a gene: 3. The germline CDR1 and CDR2 sequences are SGHAT and FQNNGV. There are 14 residues in the CDR3. The CDR3 nucleotides read TGTGCCAGCAGCTGTTGGACTAGCGGCTACGAGCAGTACTTC. Protein sequence: CASSCWTSGYEQYF.

This clone was detected only a few times. V and J are TRBV9 and TRBJ2-3; 14 nucleotides agree with TRBD2. V lost 2 bases, J lost 1 base, and 0 bases stayed unmatched. The CDR3 has 16 amino acids. Germline V gene data show CDR1 as SGDLS and CDR2 as YYNGEE. The chain's CDR3 is CASSVGLAGGTDTQYF. Written as DNA, the CDR3 is TGTGCCAGCAGCGTGGGACTAGCGGGAGGCACAGATACGCAGTATTTT.

The chain is built from TRBV10-1 and TRBJ2-1, with 12 bases matching TRBD2. The trim removed 2 bases at V and 0 bases at J, leaving 5 bases unmatched. This CDR3 is built from 18 residues. The germline gives CDR1 WNHNN, CDR2 SYGVQD (reference sequence). The CDR3 reads CASSEGLAGTFSYNEQFF. The CDR3 region has the DNA TGCGCCAGCAGTGAGGGACTAGCGGGAACTTTCTCCTACAATGAGCAGTTCTTC.

V usage is TRBV4-3 and J usage is TRBJ2-7, with 9 bases lining up with TRBD2. This CDR3 has 16 amino acids. J was trimmed by 2 bases and V by 4 bases; bases with no gene match: 9. Germline V gene lookup returns CDR1 LGHNA and CDR2 YSLEER. In DNA, the CDR3 is TGCGCCAGCAGCCCGGGCCGGGCTAGCGGGGCCTACGAGCAGTACTTC. Its translation: CASSPGRASGAYEQYF.

This clone was seen a few times. The V call is TRBV4-3, the J call TRBJ2-1, with TRBD2 as a possible D gene (6 bases). Between the trimmed V and J ends, which lost 0 bases and 0 bases, there was a span of 12 bases. Germline CDR1 LGHNA, CDR2 YSLEER. This CDR3 has 17 amino acids. CDR3 DNA sequence: TGCGCCAGCAGCCAAGAAGGGGACTCGAGCTCCTACAATGAGCAGTTCTTC. Its translation: CASSQEGDSSSYNEQFF.

The chain joins TRBV4-2 to TRBJ2-6, with TRBD1 as a possible D gene (7 bases). Germline loops: CDR1 LGHNA, CDR2 YNFKEQ. Trimming removed 4 bases from V and 4 bases from J, with 23 bases in between. The CDR3 consists of 19 residues. The chain's CDR3 is CASSPDQGGYLSGANVLTF. Here the CDR3 DNA reads TGTGCCAGCAGCCCTGACCAGGGGGGCTACCTCTCCGGGGCCAACGTCCTGACTTTC.

V is TRBV4-1 and J is TRBJ1-1; TRBD1 aligns across 10 bases. The junction had 11 bases not matched to a gene; V was cut back by 3 bases and J by 1 base. This CDR3 region has 18 residues. The V gene's germline CDR1 is MGHRA and CDR2 YSYEKL. The CDR3 spells CASSHAPGTGASNTEAFF. In DNA, the CDR3 is TGCGCCAGCAGCCATGCACCGGGGACAGGGGCCTCGAACACTGAAGCTTTCTTT.

This clone appeared once. This sequence joins TRBV10-3 and TRBJ2-2; TRBD2 agrees at 14 bases. Germline V gene data show CDR1 as ENHRY and CDR2 as SYGVKD. After removal of 9 bases from V and 4 bases from J, the junction contained 4 bases not matched to a gene. This CDR3 is built from 15 residues. The CDR3 DNA sequence: TGTGCCATTGGACTAGCGGGAGGCGGCACCGGGGAGCTGTTTTTT. Protein product: CAIGLAGGGTGELFF.

The V call is TRBV2, the J call TRBJ1-5; 7 positions agree with TRBD1. The length of the CDR3 is 18 residues. V shed 5 bases and J 2 bases; nucleotides not matched to a gene: 15. In germline, CDR1 is SNHLY, CDR2 FYNNEI. The CDR3 is CASSPPSPNRGGNQPQHF. The DNA of the CDR3 is TGTGCCAGCAGTCCACCGTCACCTAACAGGGGTGGCAATCAGCCCCAGCATTTT.

The table lists this clone with a few counts. The chain joins TRBV30 to TRBJ2-1; D is undetermined. CDR3 size: 13 residues. The V end was cut by 7 bases, the J end by 10 bases, with 20 bases between. From germline, CDR1 is GTSNPN and CDR2 SVGIG (reference sequence). The CDR3 loop reads CASNQKQLAEQFF. CDR3 bases: TGTGCCTCGAACCAGAAACAGTTGGCCGAGCAGTTCTTC.

The chain links TRBV6-1 to TRBJ2-3; 7 nucleotides agree with TRBD1. Germline V CDR1 and CDR2: MNHNS, SASEGT. The CDR3 is 14 residues long. With 7 bases clipped from V and 3 bases from J, the junction kept 7 bases outside the gene matches. DNA of the CDR3: TGTGCCAGCATCACCGGGACAGTAACAGATACGCAGTATTTT. Translated: CASITGTVTDTQYF.

The chain has TRBV7-9 and TRBJ2-7; D call uncertain. The V and J ends lost 5 bases and 2 bases respectively, with 13 bases between them. Per germline, CDR1 SEHNR and CDR2 FQNEAQ (reference sequence). CDR3 length: 14 residues. In nucleotides, the CDR3 is TGTGCCAGCAGCCCACCCGACACCACCTACGAGCAGTACTTC. It specifies CASSPPDTTYEQYF.

The rearrangement joins TRBV7-9 to TRBJ2-1; TRBD2 matches at 8 bases. V shed 5 bases and J 0 bases; nucleotides not matched to a gene: 9. CDR1 and CDR2 (germline): SEHNR, FQNEAQ (reference sequence). The CDR3 has 17 residues. The DNA of the CDR3 is TGTGCCAGCAGCAAGAATAGCGGGGAAAGCTCCTACAATGAGCAGTTCTTC. As protein: CASSKNSGESSYNEQFF. The whole variable domain, remainder taken from reference TRBV7-9 and TRBJ2-1, is DTGVSQNPRHKITKRGQNVTFRCDPISEHNRLYWYRQTLGQGPEFLTYFQNEAQLEKSRLLSDRFSAERPKGSFSTLEIQRTEQGDSAMYLCASSKNSGESSYNEQFFGPGTRLTVL.

This sequence joins TRBV11-3 and TRBJ1-4; 7 bases are a match to TRBD1. CDR1 and CDR2 (germline): SGHNT, YENEEA. The ends lost 3 bases at V and 10 bases at J; junction bases unmatched: 8. The length of the CDR3 is 14 residues. CDR3 sequence (DNA): TGTGCCAGCAGCTTCTTAGGGACAGCCGGAAAACTGTTTTTT. It encodes CASSFLGTAGKLFF.

The V gene is TRBV28, the J gene TRBJ2-7, with TRBD2 matching over 9 bases. The V gene end was trimmed by 4 bases and the J gene end by 4 bases; junction bases not matched to a gene: 8. Looked up from germline, CDR1 is MDHEN and CDR2 is SYDVKM. The CDR3 runs to 15 residues. Here the CDR3 reads CASSSPASGAYEQYF. Here the CDR3 DNA reads TGTGCCAGCAGTTCCCCAGCTAGCGGGGCGTACGAGCAGTACTTC.

The chain has TRBV28 and TRBJ2-6; TRBD2 might be the D (6 bases). Per germline, CDR1 MDHEN and CDR2 SYDVKM. V gave up 2 bases and J gave up 0 bases, with 14 bases separating them. This CDR3 has 18 residues. This chain's CDR3 is CASSLNGGKSSGANVLTF. The DNA of the CDR3 is TGTGCCAGCAGTTTAAACGGCGGGAAGAGCTCTGGGGCCAACGTCCTGACTTTC. Together with reference TRBV28 and TRBJ2-6, the CDR3 gives the full variable domain: DVKVTQSSRYLVKRTGEKVFLECVQDMDHENMFWYRQDPGLGLRLIYFSYDVKMKEKGDIPEGYSVSREKKERFSLILESASTNQTSMYLCASSLNGGKSSGANVLTFGAGSRLTVL.

V usage is TRBV19 and J usage is TRBJ2-5; no definite D call. This CDR3 is 15 amino acids long. CDR1 is LNHDA, CDR2 SQIVND, per germline (reference sequence). Trimming removed 0 bases at V and 5 bases at J, with 13 bases between. CDR3 sequence reads: CASSIEATSRETQYF. The CDR3 nucleotides read TGTGCCAGTAGTATAGAAGCTACGAGCAGGGAGACCCAGTACTTC. Full variable domain (rest looked up from reference TRBV19 and TRBJ2-5): DGGITQSPKYLFRKEGQNVTLSCEQNLNHDAMYWYRQDPGQGLRLIYYSQIVNDFQKGDIAEGYSVSREKKESFPLTVTSAQKNPTAFYLCASSIEATSRETQYFGPGTRLLVL.

This clone was found once. The chain uses TRBV4-1 and TRBJ2-2, with 7 bases fitting TRBD2. Germline lookup yields CDR1 MGHRA and CDR2 YSYEKL. V lost 2 bases, J lost 4 bases, and 13 bases stayed unmatched. This CDR3 comprises 18 residues. The CDR3 is CASSQPEGTSDGTGELFF. As DNA, the CDR3 is TGCGCCAGCAGCCAACCCGAGGGAACTAGCGATGGCACCGGGGAGCTGTTTTTT.

The table lists this clone with a count of one. The gene calls are TRBV14 and TRBJ2-1; D not certain. Trimming took off 1 base at V and 0 bases at J, with 13 bases between the two ends. Germline values: CDR1 SGHDN, CDR2 FVKESK. The CDR3 has 17 residues. In nucleotides, the CDR3 is TGTGCCAGCAGCCAAGTCGTTCCAGTTGGCTCCTACAATGAGCAGTTCTTC. Amino acids: CASSQVVPVGSYNEQFF.